Here is one T cell receptor beta chain with its context. Its specificity is unknown. These data belong to a study of T cell repertoires in cytomegalovirus infection. Study overall: CMV epitopes used comprised recently identified HLA-C-restricted ones and well-studied HLA-B-restricted ones. The study, taken as a whole, reports: HLA-C-restricted CMV clonotypes gave the most frequent clonotype in two of eight donors. The study identified carriers of CMV plus the relevant HLA from cumulative public TCR beta family frequency.

TCRdb re-derived calls from the reads in MiXCR, one entry per CDR3 protein. The table records fewer than 1,000,000 distinct CDR3 sequences, around 30% of them present only once. The sample in question was cultured CD8+ T cells from PBMCs, obtained from culture after CMV antigen stimulation. The sequence was collected from a human donor in good health (CMV status not recorded). Some clones in this sample may be carry-over from other donors' samples.

CDR3 nucleotide sequence: TGTGCCAGCAGGCCCGAGGCAGGGGGTCTTTCCTACGAGCAGTACTTC. It is translated as CASRPEAGGLSYEQYF. This sequence joins TRBV6-6 and TRBJ2-7, with 7 positions matching TRBD1. The J segment lost 1 base and the V segment lost 6 bases, leaving 12 bases of the junction unmatched. From germline, CDR1 is MNHNY and CDR2 SVGAGI (reference sequence). The length of the CDR3 is 16 residues.